These 5 T cell receptor beta chains were sequenced from one sample in a study of T cell responses to AZD1222 COVID-19 vaccine. Here immunoSEQ multiplex PCR was the method, and the copy in TCRdb shows in-frame clones only, minus some. The repertoire holds roughly 180,000 clones, with about nine tenths as singletons. Here the sequenced sample was peripheral blood, taken on day 0 of AZD1222 vaccination. The receptors shown here come from an adult in good health.

V gene TRBV6-2 or TRBV6-3 combines with J gene TRBJ1-2, with D possibly matching TRBD1 (6 bases). Germline values: CDR1 MNHEY, CDR2 SVGEGT. The V end lost 0 bases, the J end lost 7 bases, and 12 bases lay between the germline ends. The CDR3 contains 14 residues. The CDR3 is CASSYSTGSGGYTF. CDR3 coding DNA: TGTGCCAGCAGTTACTCGACAGGTAGCGGTGGCTACACCTTC.

The chain links TRBV3-1 (or the pseudogene TRBV3-2) to TRBJ1-2; 9 bases are a match to TRBD1. J was trimmed by 6 bases and V by 5 bases; bases with no gene match: 7. The length of the CDR3 is 14 residues. Per germline, CDR1 LGHDT and CDR2 YNNKEL (reference sequence). The CDR3: CASSITGGKDGYTF. Here the CDR3 DNA reads TGTGCCAGCAGCATCACAGGGGGCAAGGATGGCTACACCTTC.

The V call is TRBV6-6, the J call TRBJ2-7; no clear D. CDR3 size: 15 residues. Germline CDR1 and CDR2: MNHNY and SVGAGI (reference sequence). The V end was cut by 4 bases, the J end by 0 bases, with 13 bases between. CDR3 sequence (DNA): TGTGCCAGCAGTTCTCCGACCCTGAGCTCCTACGAGCAGTACTTC. As protein: CASSSPTLSSYEQYF.

V and J are TRBV4-2 and TRBJ1-5; D is ambiguous. This CDR3 has 15 amino acids. Germline V CDR1 and CDR2: LGHNA, YNFKEQ. The V gene lost 0 bases and the J gene lost 3 bases, with 9 bases spanning the gap. As DNA, the CDR3 is TGTGCCAGCAGCCAAGAGTGGGCAGCCAATCAGCCCCAGCATTTT. This codes for CASSQEWAANQPQHF.

This clone was seen a single time. The CDR3 loop reads CASRLAGGPGTQYF. CDR3 bases: TGTGCCAGCAGACTAGCGGGGGGGCCGGGGACCCAGTACTTC. V usage is TRBV27 and J usage is TRBJ2-5; 13 bases agree with TRBD2. This CDR3 spans 14 amino acids. Trimming at V came to 6 bases and at J to 7 bases, leaving 5 bases not matched to a gene. CDR1 and CDR2 (germline): MNHEY, SMNVEV (reference sequence).